The 17 T cell receptor beta chains below all came from one sample that was sequenced in a study of shared clonotypes between healthy human individuals. TCRdb keeps only in-frame clones here, not all; method: immunoSEQ multiplex PCR. The data contain roughly 1,600,000 clones, around 98.5% of them singletons. The source material was naive CD4+ T cells sorted from blood. Specified subset: CD45RA+ positively selected. These receptors were taken from a man aged 30-40 years in good health.

V is TRBV6-5 and J is TRBJ2-7; 10 bases fit TRBD1. With V trimmed by 0 bases and J by 3 bases, 5 bases remained unmatched. Germline CDR1 reads MNHEY; CDR2 reads SVGAGI. CDR3 size: 16 residues. The DNA of the CDR3 is TGTGCCAGCAGTTACTCCTGGACAGGGGGAATCTACGAGCAGTACTTC. Residues: CASSYSWTGGIYEQYF.

This clone was detected only a few times. This chain joins TRBV5-1 and TRBJ2-7; 8 bases are a match to TRBD2. Germline assignment: CDR1 SGHRS and CDR2 YFSETQ. The J segment lost 4 bases and the V segment lost 2 bases, leaving 5 bases of the junction unmatched. The CDR3 has 14 residues. The CDR3 DNA sequence: TGCGCCAGCAGCTTTACCCGGGGGGGGTACGAGCAGTACTTC. It is translated as CASSFTRGGYEQYF.

This sequence joins TRBV9 and TRBJ1-5; a weak D match, TRBD1 (5 bases). The CDR3 is made up of 15 amino acids. Germline V gives CDR1 SGDLS, CDR2 YYNGEE. Between the trimmed V and J ends, which lost 2 bases and 2 bases, there was a span of 11 bases. The CDR3 protein is CASSVDAGGNQPQHF. The CDR3 DNA reads TGTGCCAGCAGCGTCGACGCGGGGGGCAATCAGCCCCAGCATTTT.

This clone was picked up one time. An end of the junction differs from the germline gene, which may be a read error. The rearrangement uses TRBV15 and TRBJ2-2; D possibly uses TRBD1 or TRBD2 (6 bases each). The CDR3 length is 16 residues. CDR1 LNHNV and CDR2 YYDKDF come from the germline V gene (reference sequence). CDR3 in DNA: TGTGCCACCAGCAGGGGGGCCGGGAGTATCACCGAGGAGCTGTTTTTT. This sequence encodes CATSRGAGSITEELFF.

This sequence joins TRBV4-3 and TRBJ2-4; 9 nucleotides line up with TRBD1. Trimming at V came to 0 bases and at J to 1 base, leaving 4 bases not matched to a gene. Germline CDR1 reads LGHNA; CDR2 reads YSLEER. The CDR3 is 17 residues long. CDR3 sequence (DNA): TGCGCCAGCAGCCAAGATTTTGGGACAGGGGCCAAAAACATTCAGTACTTC. Its protein product is CASSQDFGTGAKNIQYF.

The CDR3 sequence is CASSLVGDIYEQYF. The CDR3 DNA reads TGTGCCAGCAGCTTAGTCGGAGATATCTACGAGCAGTACTTC. V is TRBV7-9 and J is TRBJ2-7, with D unclear. The length of the CDR3 is 14 residues. Between the trimmed V and J ends, which lost 1 base and 3 bases, there was a span of 10 bases. Germline values: CDR1 SEHNR, CDR2 FQNEAQ (reference sequence).

V gene TRBV28 combines with J gene TRBJ2-5, with D unclear. The CDR3 spans 14 residues. Trimming took off 3 bases at V and 1 base at J, with 9 bases between the two ends. CDR1 is MDHEN and CDR2 is SYDVKM in the germline V gene. CDR3 amino acids: CASSLNYVQETQYF. CDR3 coding DNA: TGTGCCAGCAGTTTGAATTACGTCCAAGAGACCCAGTACTTC.

This chain uses TRBV7-2 with TRBJ2-7, with D hard to call. Per the germline V gene, CDR1 is SGHTA and CDR2 is FQGNSA. V was clipped by 5 bases and J by 4 bases, with 15 bases between them. The CDR3 runs to 14 residues. CDR3 residues: CASSRRVLQYEQYF. Written as DNA, the CDR3 is TGTGCCAGCAGCCGCCGGGTCCTTCAGTACGAGCAGTACTTC.

The chain links TRBV7-9 to TRBJ1-3; D is unclear. This CDR3 region has 15 residues. Germline V lookup: CDR1 SEHNR, CDR2 FQNEAQ (reference sequence). V was shortened by 5 bases and J by 0 bases, with 11 bases between the two germline ends. The CDR3: CASSIATLSGNTIYF. CDR3 bases: TGTGCCAGCAGCATTGCAACACTCTCTGGAAACACCATATATTTT.

The chain links TRBV15 to TRBJ2-7; 8 nucleotides align to TRBD1. Germline V lookup: CDR1 LNHNV, CDR2 YYDKDF (reference sequence). J lost 4 bases, V lost 1 base, and 9 bases had no gene match. The CDR3 length is 16 residues. The CDR3 region has the DNA TGTGCCACCAGCAGAGCTGGGGACAGGATTCGGTACGAGCAGTACTTC. Residues: CATSRAGDRIRYEQYF.

J is TRBJ2-7 and V is TRBV19, with 9 positions matching TRBD2. This CDR3 is built from 14 residues. Per the germline V gene, CDR1 is LNHDA and CDR2 is SQIVND (reference sequence). V lost 5 bases and J lost 2; bases outside the gene matches: 4. CDR3 in amino acids: CASSLRLAAYEQYF. CDR3 DNA: TGTGCCAGTAGTCTCAGACTAGCGGCCTACGAGCAGTACTTC.

The chain has TRBV18 and TRBJ1-5; D gene unclear. The CDR3 sequence is 14 residues long. V lost 2 bases and J lost 3, with 8 bases in between. CDR1 is KGHSH and CDR2 is LQKENI in the germline V gene. For the CDR3, the DNA is TGTGCCAGCTCACCAAACAGCAACAATCAGCCCCAGCATTTT. Protein product: CASSPNSNNQPQHF. The full variable domain, in which reference TRBV18 and TRBJ1-5 provide the parts outside the CDR3, is NAGVMQNPRHLVRRRGQEARLRCSPMKGHSHVYWYRQLPEEGLKFMVYLQKENIIDESGMPKERFSAEFPKEGPSILRIQQVVRGDSAAYFCASSPNSNNQPQHFGDGTRLSIL.

V gene TRBV28 combines with J gene TRBJ2-7; maybe TRBD1 (5 bases). Trimming removed 2 bases at V and 6 bases at J, with 8 bases between. CDR1 is MDHEN, CDR2 SYDVKM, per germline. The CDR3 length is 12 residues. DNA of the CDR3: TGTGCCAGCAGTTTACCAGGGCCCGAGCAGTACTTC. Its translation is CASSLPGPEQYF.

The chain uses TRBV18 and TRBJ1-1; tentatively, D is TRBD1 (5 bases). In germline, CDR1 is KGHSH, CDR2 LQKENI. V lost 3 bases, J lost 1 base, and 12 bases lay in between. This CDR3 is 15 amino acids long. The CDR3 DNA is TGTGCCAGCTCACCTCGACAGTACCCGAACACTGAAGCTTTCTTT. This translates into CASSPRQYPNTEAFF.

V gene TRBV2 combines with J gene TRBJ1-2, with TRBD1 identical over 9 bases. With V trimmed by 8 bases and J by 8 bases, 9 bases remained unmatched. CDR1 SNHLY and CDR2 FYNNEI come from the germline V gene. The CDR3 is made up of 13 amino acids. CDR3 DNA sequence: TGTGCCAGCCAATTACAGGGGGCTGGAGGCTACACCTTC. Protein: CASQLQGAGGYTF.

In regard to this clone: Other DNA sequences of this sample code for an identical CDR3. The CDR3 protein is CASSLDRGDEQYF. The DNA of the CDR3 is TGTGCCAGCAGCTTAGATCGGGGGGACGAGCAGTACTTC. The rearrangement joins TRBV7-8 to TRBJ2-7, with TRBD2 matching 7 bases. From germline, CDR1 is SGHVS and CDR2 FQNEAQ. Germline trimming cut 1 base from V and 5 bases from J; bases unmatched to any gene: 2. This CDR3 is 13 amino acids long.

The chain is built from TRBV10-1 and TRBJ2-3, with D perhaps matching TRBD2 (5 bases). This CDR3 is 15 amino acids long. Germline CDR1 is WNHNN and CDR2 is SYGVQD (reference sequence). Trimming cost V 2 bases and J 0 bases, with 9 bases left between them. The CDR3 loop reads CASSEGTSSTDTQYF. The CDR3 nucleotides are TGCGCCAGCAGTGAGGGTACTAGTAGCACAGATACGCAGTATTTT.